This entry concerns a single T cell receptor beta chain. Its target is not known. Profiling relied on immunoSEQ multiplex PCR, and the TCRdb table lists in-frame clones only, not all of them. The sample has 150,000 or so clones; 90% are singletons. The sample originates from a study of T cell responses to AZD1222 COVID-19 vaccine. Regarding the study as a whole: The study sampled repertoires only after the peak T cell response. The CD4 TCRs associated with vaccination extended across spike and predominated at 160-218 and 743-854.

Analyses pooled second doses at about 4 or about 12 weeks. The length of the CDR3 is 16 residues. Germline loops: CDR1 MNHEY, CDR2 SVGEGT. Trimming shortened V by 2 bases and J by 5 bases, and 16 bases separated the two germline ends. The specimen comprised peripheral blood, sampled 28 days after the second AZD1222 dose. The chain has TRBV6-2 or TRBV6-3 and TRBJ2-1, with a weak D call TRBD2 (6 bases). This clonotype was obtained from an adult who received the AZD1222 COVID-19 vaccine. The CDR3 sequence is CASSYLRRALDNEQFF. CDR3 DNA sequence: TGTGCCAGCAGTTACCTTCGGAGGGCCCTCGACAATGAGCAGTTCTTC.